This entry concerns a single TCR beta chain. Its antigen is still unknown. A much bigger clone sits one base away, suggesting this may be a read error. Alongside a J-beta primer mix, a sample-barcoded 5' primer served in a second PCR lasting 7 to 11 cycles. In TCRdb, the 5' RACE reads were re-called with MiXCR into one record per CDR3 protein. The sample consists of around 750,000 distinct CDR3 sequences, roughly 50% of them appearing once. CDR1 is SGHRS, CDR2 YFSETQ, per germline. The CDR3 length is 13 residues. This specimen comes from a study of blood T cells in healthy people across ages. Study observations and caveats: Researchers report that TCR beta diversity correlated strongly with naive T cell percentage.

The TCR was taken from an elderly man in good health. Input material: blood. The J gene is TRBJ2-5, the V gene TRBV5-1, with TRBD1 identical over 7 bases. DNA of the CDR3: TGCGCCGGCAGCCGGGGACAGCAAGAGACCCAGTACTTC. Encoded protein: CAGSRGQQETQYF.